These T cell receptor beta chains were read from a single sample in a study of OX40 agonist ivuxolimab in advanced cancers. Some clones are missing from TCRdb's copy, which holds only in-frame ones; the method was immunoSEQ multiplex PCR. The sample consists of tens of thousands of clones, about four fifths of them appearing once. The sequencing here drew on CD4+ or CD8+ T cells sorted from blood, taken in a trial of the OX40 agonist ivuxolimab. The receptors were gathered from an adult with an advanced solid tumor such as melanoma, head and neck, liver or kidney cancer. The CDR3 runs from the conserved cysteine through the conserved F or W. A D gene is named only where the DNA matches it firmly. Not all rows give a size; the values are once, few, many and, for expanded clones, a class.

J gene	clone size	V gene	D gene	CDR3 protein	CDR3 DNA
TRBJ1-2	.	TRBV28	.	CASSLSGPGDTF	TGTGCCAGCAGTTTATCGGGTCCGGGCGACACCTTC
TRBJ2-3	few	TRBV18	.	CASSPVIRGGTPGSDTQYF	TGTGCCAGCTCACCAGTCATCAGAGGTGGGACCCCCGGCTCAGATACGCAGTATTTT
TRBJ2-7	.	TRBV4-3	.	CASSLSDTYEQYF	TGCGCCAGCAGCCTGTCTGACACCTACGAGCAGTACTTC
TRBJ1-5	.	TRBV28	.	CASAWGAQPYQPQHF	TGTGCCAGCGCCTGGGGGGCTCAACCTTATCAGCCCCAGCATTTT
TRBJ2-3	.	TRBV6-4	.	CASSDRVTDTQYF	TGTGCCAGCAGTGACAGGGTCACAGATACGCAGTATTTT
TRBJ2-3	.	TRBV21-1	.	CASSKVRPIFKDTQYF	TGTGCCAGCAGCAAAGTTAGGCCCATTTTTAAGGATACGCAGTATTTT
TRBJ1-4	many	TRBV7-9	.	CASSSNSAATNEKLFF	TGTGCCAGCAGCTCGAACTCAGCGGCAACTAATGAAAAACTGTTTTTT
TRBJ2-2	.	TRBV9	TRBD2	CASSVDPAGGQAGELFF	TGTGCCAGCAGCGTAGATCCAGCGGGGGGGCAAGCTGGGGAGCTGTTTTTT
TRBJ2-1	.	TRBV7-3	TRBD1	CASSLGTGGIDEQFF	TGTGCCAGCAGCTTGGGGACAGGGGGAATCGATGAGCAGTTCTTC
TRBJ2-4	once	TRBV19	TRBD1	CASSPRDRENIQYF	TGTGCCAGTAGTCCCAGGGACAGAGAAAACATTCAGTACTTC
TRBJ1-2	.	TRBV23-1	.	CASSQSCSQIYGYTF	TGCGCCAGCAGTCAATCGTGCTCGCAGATCTATGGCTACACCTTC
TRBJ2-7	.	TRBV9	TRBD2	CASSVGGTSGHEQYF	TGTGCCAGCAGCGTAGGCGGGACTAGTGGCCACGAGCAGTACTTC
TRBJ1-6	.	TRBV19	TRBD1	CASSAGTVHSPLHF	TGTGCCAGTAGTGCCGGGACAGTGCATTCACCCCTCCACTTT
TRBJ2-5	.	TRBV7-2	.	CASSLNPRETQYF	TGTGCCAGCAGCTTAAATCCTCGGGAGACCCAGTACTTC
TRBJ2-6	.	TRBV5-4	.	CASSLSTTGANVLTF	TGTGCCAGCAGCTTGTCAACTACTGGGGCCAACGTCCTGACTTTC
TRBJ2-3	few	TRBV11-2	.	CASSQKWGSTDTQYF	TGTGCCAGCAGCCAGAAGTGGGGGTCCACAGATACGCAGTATTTT
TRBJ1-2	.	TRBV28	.	CASRNTGAYTF	TGTGCCAGCAGAAACACAGGCGCCTACACCTTC
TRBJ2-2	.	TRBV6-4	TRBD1	CASSPGTGAGELFF	TGTGCCAGCTCCCCCGGGACAGGGGCCGGGGAGCTGTTTTTT
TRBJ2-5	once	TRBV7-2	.	CASSFDRHQETQYF	TGTGCCAGCAGCTTTGACAGGCACCAAGAGACCCAGTACTTC
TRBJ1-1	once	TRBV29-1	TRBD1	CSVEDDLKAVEGQGNLNTEAFF	TGCAGCGTTGAAGATGATTTAAAGGCGGTGGAGGGACAGGGTAATTTGAACACTGAAGCTTTCTTT
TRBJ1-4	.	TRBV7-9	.	CASSYPREKGGEKLFF	TGTGCCAGCAGCTATCCCCGGGAAAAGGGTGGGGAAAAACTGTTTTTT
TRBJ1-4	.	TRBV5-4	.	CASSLDGAYTTNEKLFF	TGTGCCAGCAGCTTGGATGGGGCATACACAACTAATGAAAAACTGTTTTTT
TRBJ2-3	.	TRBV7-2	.	CASSLGLVSDTQYF	TGTGCCAGCAGCTTAGGGCTAGTTTCAGATACGCAGTATTTT
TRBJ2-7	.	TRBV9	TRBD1	CASSVSGQGVYEQYF	TGTGCCAGCAGCGTATCAGGACAGGGGGTTTACGAGCAGTACTTC
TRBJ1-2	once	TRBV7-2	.	CASSLDDVLGGYTF	TGTGCCAGCAGCTTAGACGACGTCTTAGGGGGCTACACCTTC
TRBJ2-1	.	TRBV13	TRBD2	CASSSTGAERGAPYDEQFF	TGTGCCAGCAGCTCAACAGGGGCGGAGCGGGGGGCTCCATATGATGAGCAGTTCTTC
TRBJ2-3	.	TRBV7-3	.	CASSLTGFSTDTQYF	TGTGCCAGCAGCTTAACGGGTTTTAGCACAGATACGCAGTATTTT
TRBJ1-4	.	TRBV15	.	CATSTHPRTNEKLFF	TGTGCCACCAGCACCCACCCCCGTACTAATGAAAAACTGTTTTTT
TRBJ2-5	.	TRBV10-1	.	CASSDVWQETQYF	TGCGCCAGCAGTGATGTCTGGCAAGAGACCCAGTACTTC
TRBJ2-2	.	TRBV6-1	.	CASSEARLNRGELFF	TGTGCCAGCAGTGAAGCGCGACTAAATCGAGGGGAGCTGTTTTTT
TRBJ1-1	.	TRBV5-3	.	CASSLGPGGITEAFF	TGTGCCAGCAGCTTGGGCCCCGGGGGTATAACTGAAGCTTTCTTT
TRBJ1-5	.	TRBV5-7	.	CASSGDGGRDQPQHF	TGTGCCAGCAGCGGCGATGGGGGCCGGGATCAGCCCCAGCATTTT
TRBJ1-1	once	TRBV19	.	CASSTGTANTEAFF	TGTGCCAGTAGTACCGGGACGGCTAACACTGAAGCTTTCTTT
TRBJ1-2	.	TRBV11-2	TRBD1	CASSLQQGSYGYTF	TGTGCCAGCAGCTTACAACAGGGGAGCTATGGCTACACCTTC
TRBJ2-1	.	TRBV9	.	CASSGEGLTPQRYNEQFF	TGTGCCAGCAGCGGAGAGGGGCTCACCCCCCAGCGATACAATGAGCAGTTCTTC
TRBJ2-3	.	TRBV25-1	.	CASSEYQYTLDTQYF	TGTGCCAGCAGTGAATATCAGTACACGTTAGATACGCAGTATTTT
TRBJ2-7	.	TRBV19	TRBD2	CASSSTGGAYEQYF	TGTGCCAGTTCCTCCACGGGAGGGGCCTACGAGCAGTACTTC
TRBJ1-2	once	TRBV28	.	CASSPVSLRYTF	TGTGCCAGCAGTCCGGTTAGCTTGCGCTACACCTTC
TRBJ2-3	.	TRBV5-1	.	CASSLGWGYTADTQYF	TGCGCCAGCAGCTTGGGATGGGGGTATACGGCAGATACGCAGTATTTT
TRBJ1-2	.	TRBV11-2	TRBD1	CASSTQPGQGTTNYGYTF	TGTGCCAGCAGCACCCAACCGGGACAGGGGACTACTAACTATGGCTACACCTTC
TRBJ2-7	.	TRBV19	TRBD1	CASSTGTGAYEQYF	TGTGCCAGTAGTACCGGGACAGGGGCCTACGAGCAGTACTTC
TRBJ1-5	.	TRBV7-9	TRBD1	CASSHIGGDRGNQPQHF	TGTGCCAGCAGCCATATTGGAGGAGACAGGGGCAATCAGCCCCAGCATTTT
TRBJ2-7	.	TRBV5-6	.	CASSLRDLLYEQYF	TGTGCCAGCAGCTTGCGGGACCTGCTCTACGAGCAGTACTTC
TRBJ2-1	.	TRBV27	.	CASSLTGWDEQFF	TGTGCCAGCAGTTTAACAGGGTGGGATGAGCAGTTCTTC
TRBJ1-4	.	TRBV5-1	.	CASSLIPAGPNEKLFF	TGCGCCAGCAGCTTGATACCGGCAGGACCTAATGAAAAACTGTTTTTT